The T cell receptor beta chain described here comes from a study of breast tumors, draining lymph nodes, adjacent tissues. CDR3 size: 16 residues. V was pared by 4 bases and J by 2 bases, with 7 bases of the junction left unmatched. Germline V gene data show CDR1 as SNHLY and CDR2 as FYNNEI. TCRdb redid the calling of the multiplex PCR reads with MiXCR, one entry per CDR3 protein. The sample records about 140,000 distinct CDR3 sequences, about 30% being singletons. Breast cancer patients provided tissue from their axillary draining lymph nodes. This clonotype was counted many times. Its antigen is still unknown. Findings and caveats of the study: Luminal-like breast cancer showed significantly higher tumor–nontumor repertoire similarity than basal-like. The data were judged consistent with most tumor T cells coming from lymph node and expanding in tumor.

The specimen sequenced was axillary lymph node tissue. This chain connects TRBV2 to TRBJ2-5, with 10 bases aligning to TRBD2. The source is a female donor with breast cancer. Some clones in this sample may be carry-over from other donors' samples. CDR3 nucleotide sequence: TGTGCCAGCAGTGTACAGCGGGGGGGTTCGCAAGAGACCCAGTACTTC. Residues: CASSVQRGGSQETQYF.